Sequencing of this T cell receptor (beta chain) was carried out in a study of T cell responses to AZD1222 COVID-19 vaccine. Germline V gene data show CDR1 as SEHNR and CDR2 as FQNEAQ (reference sequence). The CDR3 is 13 amino acids. The ends were cut back, 7 bases at V and 4 bases at J, with 13 bases in the middle. Assay: immunoSEQ multiplex PCR; the TCRdb copy retains only in-frame clones and omits some. The table includes some 150,000 clones, around nine tenths detected once. The chain employs TRBV7-9 and TRBJ2-5, with D perhaps TRBD2 (6 bases). The clonotype originates from an adult in good health. Sequencing was performed on peripheral blood, taken on day 0 of AZD1222 vaccination. As DNA, the CDR3 is TGTGCCAGCACCAAGGGAGGAGCAGAGACCCAGTACTTC. This sequence encodes CASTKGGAETQYF.